The clone carrying this T cell receptor (beta chain) has just one count. The antigen is unknown. The sample is drawn from a study of somatic mutations in cytotoxic T cells in rheumatoid arthritis. Across the whole study: Selected T-cell populations stained with V beta antibodies were isolated by flow sorting to nearly 100% purity; these included V beta1+ cells subjected to TCRB sequencing.

CDR3 length: 13 amino acids. Germline V gives CDR1 MNHNS, CDR2 SASEGT. V lost 0 bases, J lost 6 bases, and 6 bases lay in between. TCRdb's copy holds only in-frame clones and misses some; the assay was immunoSEQ multiplex PCR. The sample records 7,000 to 9,500 clones, roughly three quarters being singletons. General study findings and limits: It was found that CD8+ T-cell clonality in rheumatoid arthritis patients did not differ significantly from that in age-matched healthy controls.

The source material was CD8+ T cells sorted from blood. The J gene is TRBJ2-1, the V gene TRBV6-1; no reliable D call. The clonotype was recovered from an adult with rheumatoid arthritis. Here the CDR3 reads CASSEAWGNEQFF. The CDR3 region has the DNA TGTGCCAGCAGTGAAGCATGGGGCAATGAGCAGTTCTTC.